Below, 32 T cell receptor beta chains from the same sample are listed, as sequenced in a study of monozygotic twins with inflammatory bowel disease. No DNA is given; TCRdb re-called the 5' RACE reads and lists each CDR3 protein once. In total, the table holds more than 300,000 distinct CDR3 sequences. Sequencing used blood. The source is a human donor with ulcerative colitis or Crohn's disease, or a healthy co-twin of an affected twin (not recorded which).

The gene calls are TRBV6-1 and TRBJ2-3; the D call of TRBD2 rests on TCRdb alone, since no DNA is present to check it. Germline V gene lookup returns CDR1 MNHNS and CDR2 SASEGT. The CDR3 runs 14 residues. Here the CDR3 reads CASRQTRTTDTQYF.

This rearrangement joins TRBV20-1 to TRBJ1-1. This CDR3 has 13 residues. Germline V CDR1 and CDR2: DFQATT, SNEGSKA (reference sequence). CDR3 protein: CSARATRDTEAFF.

The gene calls are TRBV7-8 and TRBJ2-2. The germline V gene encodes CDR1 SGHVS and CDR2 FQNEAQ. The CDR3 length is 15 residues. This CDR3 reads CASSGTGRITGELFF.

The V call is TRBV14, the J call TRBJ2-1; TCRdb reports TRBD2, a call that lacks DNA to check it against. The CDR3 is 18 amino acids. Germline CDR1 is SGHDN and CDR2 is FVKESK. The CDR3 sequence: CASSPGRTSQSSLNEQFF.

The J gene is TRBJ1-2, the V gene TRBV9. Germline V gene sequence: CDR1 SGDLS, CDR2 YYNGEE. This CDR3 has 14 residues. CDR3 region: CASSVEGRHYGYTF.

This chain links TRBV27 with TRBJ1-5; there is no DNA to check the TCRdb D call of TRBD1. Per the germline V gene, CDR1 is MNHEY and CDR2 is SMNVEV (reference sequence). The CDR3 consists of 14 residues. The CDR3 sequence: CASRGLGANQPQHF.

The J gene is TRBJ2-3, the V gene TRBV7-9; TCRdb picks TRBD1, but there is no DNA to check that call. The CDR3 has 16 residues. Germline values: CDR1 SEHNR, CDR2 FQNEAQ (reference sequence). The CDR3 is CASSPPRGLSADTQYF.

J is TRBJ2-1 and V is TRBV7-3; the D call of TRBD1 rests on TCRdb alone, since no DNA is present to check it. The CDR3 covers 15 residues. Germline loops: CDR1 SGHTA, CDR2 FQGTGA. CDR3 protein: CASRAYGGSYNEQFF. Supplemented by reference TRBV7-3 and TRBJ2-1, the full variable domain reads GAGVSQTPSNKVTEKGKYVELRCDPISGHTALYWYRQSLGQGPEFLIYFQGTGAADDSGLPNDRFFAVRPEGSVSTLKIQRTERGDSAVYLCASRAYGGSYNEQFFGPGTRLTVL.

The chain employs TRBV2 and TRBJ1-1. The CDR3 is made up of 12 amino acids. The germline CDR1 and CDR2 sequences are SNHLY and FYNNEI. CDR3 protein: CASIGVDTEAFF.

The chain carries TRBV29-1 and TRBJ1-2. The CDR3 spans 11 residues. The germline gives CDR1 SQVTM, CDR2 ANQGSEA. The CDR3 here is CSVGWVDSYTF.

The chain has TRBV24-1 and TRBJ2-2; absent DNA, TCRdb's TRBD1 call cannot be checked. CDR1 and CDR2 (germline): KGHDR, SFDVKD. The CDR3 covers 16 residues. The CDR3 region is CATSDRGQGRTGELFF.

The chain couples TRBV5-1 to TRBJ1-5. Germline-derived CDR1 and CDR2 are SGHRS and YFSETQ. The CDR3 has 14 amino acids. CDR3 sequence reads: CASSLGLNNQPQHF.

V is TRBV20-1 and J is TRBJ2-7; TCRdb returns TRBD1, unconfirmable since there is no DNA. From germline, CDR1 is DFQATT and CDR2 SNEGSKA (reference sequence). The CDR3 extends over 13 amino acids. CDR3 region: CSARGGTDDEQYF.

J is TRBJ2-7 and V is TRBV20-1; TCRdb names TRBD2, which stays unverified in the absence of DNA. CDR3 size: 11 residues. Germline-derived CDR1 and CDR2 are DFQATT and SNEGSKA (reference sequence). Here the CDR3 reads CSAGLAGPQYF.

The chain couples TRBV5-1 to TRBJ2-1; TCRdb lists TRBD2, though no DNA is available to test this call. This CDR3 comprises 17 residues. Germline CDR1 and CDR2: SGHRS and YFSETQ. The CDR3 loop is CASSPGLAGVRNNEQFF.

This chain links TRBV13 with TRBJ2-2; TCRdb's D gene call, TRBD1, goes unchecked for lack of DNA. Germline assignment: CDR1 PRHDT and CDR2 FYEKMQ (reference sequence). The CDR3 extends over 14 amino acids. This CDR3 is CASSPDRDTGELFF.

The chain joins TRBV20-1 to TRBJ1-2. There are 15 residues in the CDR3. From germline, CDR1 is DFQATT and CDR2 SNEGSKA (reference sequence). CDR3 protein: CSARGSLDDNYGYTF.

This sequence joins TRBV12-3 or TRBV12-4 and TRBJ2-1; TCRdb designates TRBD2, a call that cannot be tested without DNA. There are 16 residues in the CDR3. The chain's CDR3 is CASRAALAGGPSEQFF.

The chain combines TRBV6-1 with TRBJ2-5; TCRdb outputs TRBD2, but without DNA this stays unchecked. Germline loops: CDR1 MNHNS, CDR2 SASEGT. This CDR3 spans 16 amino acids. The CDR3 is CASSPQRGGASETQYF.

This CDR3 reads CASSFSRDRGTDTQYF. The chain employs TRBV18 and TRBJ2-3; the D gene TCRdb calls, TRBD1, cannot be checked with no DNA. The CDR3 length is 16 residues. CDR1 and CDR2 from the germline V gene are KGHSH and LQKENI. The full variable domain, its missing parts supplied by reference TRBV18 and TRBJ2-3, is NAGVMQNPRHLVRRRGQEARLRCSPMKGHSHVYWYRQLPEEGLKFMVYLQKENIIDESGMPKERFSAEFPKEGPSILRIQQVVRGDSAAYFCASSFSRDRGTDTQYFGPGTRLTVL.

The chain uses TRBV5-6 and TRBJ2-7. The CDR3 covers 14 residues. Germline values: CDR1 SGHDT, CDR2 YYEEEE. CDR3 loop: CASSFRLDSYEQYF.

The V call is TRBV4-1, the J call TRBJ2-3; TCRdb gives TRBD2 as the D gene, but with no DNA this cannot be confirmed. Germline CDR1 is MGHRA and CDR2 is YSYEKL. The CDR3 covers 17 residues. The CDR3 sequence: CASSQLASGGDRDTQYF.

This chain joins TRBV6-2 or TRBV6-3 and TRBJ1-2; without DNA, the TCRdb call of TRBD1 cannot be checked. CDR3 size: 14 residues. Germline lookup yields CDR1 MNHEY and CDR2 SVGEGT. The CDR3 reads CASSRYRGPNGYTF.

The chain recombines TRBV4-2 with TRBJ2-1. The CDR3 runs to 15 residues. The V gene's germline CDR1 is LGHNA and CDR2 YNFKEQ. The CDR3 here is CASTRDTTGYNEQFF.

The chain uses TRBV20-1 and TRBJ2-7; TCRdb lists TRBD1, though no DNA is available to test this call. Germline CDR1 DFQATT, CDR2 SNEGSKA (reference sequence). CDR3 length: 11 amino acids. CDR3 sequence reads: CSASRGWEQYF.

The chain joins TRBV7-9 to TRBJ2-7. The CDR3 sequence is 16 residues long. Germline V gene sequence: CDR1 SEHNR, CDR2 FQNEAQ (reference sequence). This chain's CDR3 is CASSLAVSQGSDEQYF.

This chain joins TRBV5-1 and TRBJ2-3; without DNA, the TCRdb call of TRBD2 cannot be checked. This CDR3 is built from 17 residues. The germline V gene has CDR1 SGHRS and CDR2 YFSETQ. The CDR3 is CASSGITSGGGPDTQYF.

The chain has TRBV5-1 and TRBJ2-5; checking the TCRdb D call of TRBD2 is not possible without DNA. This CDR3 is 15 amino acids long. CDR1 is SGHRS, CDR2 YFSETQ, per germline. CDR3 sequence: CASSLNRGASETQYF.

The chain joins TRBV4-3 to TRBJ2-3; TCRdb's D gene call, TRBD1, goes unchecked for lack of DNA. There are 16 residues in the CDR3. Germline V gene sequence: CDR1 LGHNA, CDR2 YSLEER. The CDR3 sequence: CASSQVPGTGGDTQYF.

V gene TRBV5-1 combines with J gene TRBJ2-7; as DNA is missing, the TRBD1 call by TCRdb cannot be tested. This CDR3 spans 14 amino acids. Germline CDR1 SGHRS, CDR2 YFSETQ. The CDR3 spells CASSLRTGTDEQYF.

V usage is TRBV5-1 and J usage is TRBJ1-6; TCRdb returns TRBD1, unconfirmable since there is no DNA. The CDR3 contains 18 residues. Germline assignment: CDR1 SGHRS and CDR2 YFSETQ. The CDR3 protein is CASSQRTGGPSYNSPLHF.

The chain couples TRBV5-1 to TRBJ1-6; the D call of TRBD1 rests on TCRdb alone, since no DNA is present to check it. This CDR3 region has 17 residues. In germline, CDR1 is SGHRS, CDR2 YFSETQ. CDR3 sequence: CASSLRTGGDYNSPLHF.